This TCR beta chain was identified in a study of blood T cells in healthy people across ages (dated by TCRdb to about 2015). Looking at the study overall: In model experiments, template switching captured roughly one uniquely barcoded TCR beta cDNA molecule for every two T cells. Using the same blood draw, the study looked at two additional independent replicas of 1 million unique cDNA reads for two donors, one aged 18 to 30 and the other aged 80 or older. The donors were split into four age groups: young (average roughly 15 years), middle-aged (roughly 40), aged (around 67) and long-lived (about 82). To track age-related changes in TCR beta repertoire diversity, the study relied on deep sequencing normalized with unique cDNA molecular identifiers.

The method was 5' RACE. The sequencer listed for this sample is Illumina HiSeq 2500. A second PCR of roughly 7 to 12 cycles was run with a J-beta primer mix and a sample-barcoded 5' primer. A unique molecular identifier was introduced onto each TCR beta cDNA molecule by a template-switch 5' adaptor carrying 12 random nucleotides. Each sample yielded at least 2.5 million CDR3-containing paired-end reads. First-strand cDNA synthesis was performed from all RNA using the Mint cDNA synthesis kit, with priming by a TRBC-specific oligonucleotide. Following uracil-DNA glycosylase treatment, a first 18-cycle PCR with universal primers M1SS and BC2_uni_R was performed on all cDNA. For the original study's pipeline: For normalization, 1 million high-quality reads were randomly selected from each sample, with every read carrying a distinct molecular identifier. Reads with shared molecular identifiers were discarded instead of being binned into consensus sequences. MiTCR, run with a Q25 quality threshold and the strictest error-elimination algorithm, handled CDR3 identification, clonotype clustering and error correction. A nonparametric unseen species model with Euler transformation was used to estimate a lower bound on total TCR beta diversity. The raw public data were reprocessed by TCRdb itself: fastp quality trimming at Q25, MiXCR clonotype calling, in-frame beta chains only. Rows with a matching CDR3 protein are joined into one entry that keeps the most common DNA and genes. The V and J calls, along with clone size, are taken from TCRdb and not from the paper's own processing. This sample is represented by around 990,000 distinct CDR3 sequences; around 25% of them were singletons. Of the sample, around 0.75% falls within the top ten clones.

CDR1 and CDR2 are read off the germline V gene (reference sequence) as MNHEY and SMNVEV. Reading from cysteine to phenylalanine, the CDR3 counts 13 amino acids. Here the CDR3 DNA is all that survives: 39 bases in frame from base 1. At the junction V is shortened by 5 bases and J by 7 bases; bases outside the gene matches: 5. What the authors observed across the whole study: As age increased, observed TCR beta diversity per million T cells dropped in a roughly linear way, and a significant reduction was already evident by age 40. The long-lived group showed more naive CD4+ T cells, fewer expanded clones and increased TCR diversity than the aged group, suggesting age selection. The CMV infection status of donors was not known, potentially confounding age-related changes in expanded clonotypes. Total diversity estimates from one million sequenced T cells were considered lower bounds and underestimates. Because profiling used bulk unsorted PBMCs, naive and antigen-experienced compartments could not be compared conclusively. There was a strong correlation between observed TCR beta diversity and the percentage of naive T cells measured by flow cytometry.

Systemically healthy Caucasian individuals from Russia, roughly 40 in total and aged about 6 to 95 years, were included as donors. About 9.1 milliliters of peripheral blood were collected from each donor into EDTA-treated Vacutainer tubes. PBMCs were isolated by Ficoll-Paque density-gradient centrifugation, with at least 7 million obtained per sample. Total RNA was extracted from PBMCs with Trizol reagent, with at least 5.5 micrograms obtained per sample. For every donor, an aliquot of PBMCs went through flow cytometry to measure the percentages of naive CD45RAhigh/CD27high T cells. As concerns this clonotype: What this receptor recognizes is not known. Base qualities are not recorded, but no much larger clone differs from it by a single base.

These data also featured in a second study, about T cells of mothers and their children. The second investigation adds: Donors were nine systemically healthy Caucasian individuals: three mothers and their six children. cDNA synthesis used all of the extracted RNA, with around 1.5 ug of RNA in each 15 ul reaction. In the second PCR, the M1S primer introduced both the sample barcodes and 2-4 random nucleotides. Over 9.5 million TCR beta CDR3 reads were obtained for each mother, and 2.5 million to 3 million reads were obtained for each child. Thymic selection similarly shapes TCR recombination output in related and unrelated pairs, with minor effect from inherited differences. Related mother-child pairs always showed normalized repertoire overlap that was slightly higher than in unrelated mother-child pairs, though the difference was never significant. Persistent microchimeric T cell clones were not detected, at a sensitivity of approximately 100 clones per million clonotypes. To look for features that set related mother-child pairs apart from unrelated individuals, the researchers ran deep NGS to compare the TCR beta repertoires of mothers and children. On average, the children were approximately 12 +/- 4 years old, while the mothers were approximately 41 +/- 4 years old. After adapter ligation was performed with NEBNext reagents, the libraries were sequenced on an Illumina HiSeq 2000 with 100+100 nt paired-end reads. Mother and child libraries were prepared a month apart and sequenced in separate runs to prevent cross-contamination. Each donor had between about 450,000 and 2,100,000 distinct TCR beta clonotypes identified. Naive TCR beta clonotypes were estimated from low-frequency clonotypes matched to each donor's FACS-determined naive share, without sorting.

The sample taken for sequencing was blood. The chain links TRBV27 with TRBJ1-1; the junction holds 9 bases that match TRBD1. This clonotype originated in a girl aged 2-10 years in good health. The CDR3 region: CASSPTGGFEAFF. The sequenced DNA: TGTGCCAGCAGTCCAACAGGGGGCTTTGAAGCTTTCTTT.